The T cell receptor (beta chain) under discussion was sequenced for a study of T cells in Graves' hyperthyroidism and ophthalmopathy. Findings and limits, study-wide: A model of 13 V-J pairs discriminated ophthalmopathy from stable hyperthyroidism.

Template material for amplifying TCR beta CDR3 regions consisted of RNA transcripts. A set of HTBI primers served as the primers for a first-round RT-PCR of the TCR CDR3. TCRdb passed the multiplex PCR reads through MiXCR, listing each CDR3 protein once. The sample includes 400,000 or so distinct CDR3 sequences, over 13% of them seen just once. Active moderate-to-severe ophthalmopathy, Clinical Activity Score at least 3, NOSPECS at least 4, under 3 months' duration. Uncontrolled infection, other autoimmune disease, pregnancy or lactation excluded patients. Per the germline V gene, CDR1 is LGHDT and CDR2 is YNNKEL (reference sequence). CDR3 length: 14 residues. The ends lost 4 bases at V and 3 bases at J; junction bases unmatched: 3. This clonotype was recorded many times. Its antigen is not identified.

Sequencing used blood. The chain combines TRBV3-1 with TRBJ2-5, with 9 positions matching TRBD1. The TCR was taken from a man aged 50 to 60 with Graves' ophthalmopathy. Here the CDR3 DNA reads TGTGCCAGCAGCCTGGGACAGGGAAAAGAGACCCAGTACTTC. This translates into CASSLGQGKETQYF.